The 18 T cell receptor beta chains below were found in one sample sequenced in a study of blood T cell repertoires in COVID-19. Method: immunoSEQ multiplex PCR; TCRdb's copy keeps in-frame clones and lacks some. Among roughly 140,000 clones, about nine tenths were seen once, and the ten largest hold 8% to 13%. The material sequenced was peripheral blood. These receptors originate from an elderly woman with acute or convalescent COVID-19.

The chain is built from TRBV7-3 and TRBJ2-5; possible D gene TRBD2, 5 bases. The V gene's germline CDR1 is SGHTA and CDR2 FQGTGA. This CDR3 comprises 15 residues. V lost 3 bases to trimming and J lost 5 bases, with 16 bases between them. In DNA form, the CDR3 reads TGTGCCAGCAGCTTTCATCCGGGGTTAGGGGAGACCCAGTACTTC. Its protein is CASSFHPGLGETQYF.

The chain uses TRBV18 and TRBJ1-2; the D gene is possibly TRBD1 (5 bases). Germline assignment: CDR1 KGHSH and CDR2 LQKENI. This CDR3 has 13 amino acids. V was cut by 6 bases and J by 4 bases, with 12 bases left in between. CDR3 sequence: CASSAGHGYGYTF. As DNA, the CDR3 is TGTGCCAGCTCGGCGGGGCACGGCTATGGCTACACCTTC.

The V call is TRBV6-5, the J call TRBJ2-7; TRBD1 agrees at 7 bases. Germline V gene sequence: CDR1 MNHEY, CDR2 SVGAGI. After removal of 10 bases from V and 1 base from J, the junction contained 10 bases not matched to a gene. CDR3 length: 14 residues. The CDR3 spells CAIENRDRSYEQYF. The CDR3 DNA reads TGTGCCATCGAAAACCGGGACAGATCCTACGAGCAGTACTTC.

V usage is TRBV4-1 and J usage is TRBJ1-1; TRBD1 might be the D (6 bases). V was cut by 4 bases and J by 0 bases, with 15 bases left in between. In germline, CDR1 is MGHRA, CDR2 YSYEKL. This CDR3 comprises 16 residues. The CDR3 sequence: CASSLGQNLMNTEAFF. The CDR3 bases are TGCGCCAGCAGCCTTGGACAGAACCTCATGAACACTGAAGCTTTCTTT.

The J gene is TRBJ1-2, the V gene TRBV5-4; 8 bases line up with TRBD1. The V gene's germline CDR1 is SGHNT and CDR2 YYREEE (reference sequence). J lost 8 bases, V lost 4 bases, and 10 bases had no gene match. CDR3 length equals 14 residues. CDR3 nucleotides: TGTGCCAGCAGCCCCAAAGGACAGGGCTGGGGCTACACCTTC. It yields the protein CASSPKGQGWGYTF.

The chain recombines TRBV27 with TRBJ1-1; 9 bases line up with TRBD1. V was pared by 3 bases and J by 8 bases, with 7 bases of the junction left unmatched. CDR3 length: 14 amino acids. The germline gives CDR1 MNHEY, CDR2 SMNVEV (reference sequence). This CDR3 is CASSFRDRALEAFF. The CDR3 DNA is TGTGCCAGCAGTTTTCGGGACAGGGCTTTGGAAGCTTTCTTT.

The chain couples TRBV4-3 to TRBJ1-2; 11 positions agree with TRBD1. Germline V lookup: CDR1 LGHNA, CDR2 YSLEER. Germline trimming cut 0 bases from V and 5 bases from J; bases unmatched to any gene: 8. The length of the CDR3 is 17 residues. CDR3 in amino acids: CASSQDGLGQGVYGYTF. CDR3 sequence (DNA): TGCGCCAGCAGCCAAGACGGGTTGGGACAGGGGGTGTATGGCTACACCTTC.

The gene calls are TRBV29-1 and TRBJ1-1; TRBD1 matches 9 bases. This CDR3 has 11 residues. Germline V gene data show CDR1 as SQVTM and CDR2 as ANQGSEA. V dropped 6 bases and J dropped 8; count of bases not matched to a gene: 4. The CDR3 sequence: CSVHRGQEAFF. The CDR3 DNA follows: TGCAGCGTACACAGGGGGCAAGAAGCTTTCTTT. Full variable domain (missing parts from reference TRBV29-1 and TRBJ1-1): SAVISQKPSRDICQRGTSLTIQCQVDSQVTMMFWYRQQPGQSLTLIATANQGSEATYESGFVIDKFPISRPNLTFSTLTVSNMSPEDSSIYLCSVHRGQEAFFGQGTRLTVV.

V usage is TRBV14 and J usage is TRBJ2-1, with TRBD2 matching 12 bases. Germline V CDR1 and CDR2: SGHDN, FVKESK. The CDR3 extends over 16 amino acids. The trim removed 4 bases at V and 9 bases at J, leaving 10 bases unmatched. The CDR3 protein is CASSPAGLAGGSEQFF. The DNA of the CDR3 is TGTGCCAGCAGCCCGGCCGGGCTAGCGGGGGGGAGTGAGCAGTTCTTC.

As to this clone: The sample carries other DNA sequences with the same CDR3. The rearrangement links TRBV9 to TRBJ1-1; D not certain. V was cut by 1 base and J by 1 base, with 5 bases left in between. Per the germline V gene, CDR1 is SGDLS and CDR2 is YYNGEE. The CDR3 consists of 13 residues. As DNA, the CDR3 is TGTGCCAGCAGCGTAACCGGGAACACTGAAGCTTTCTTT. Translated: CASSVTGNTEAFF.

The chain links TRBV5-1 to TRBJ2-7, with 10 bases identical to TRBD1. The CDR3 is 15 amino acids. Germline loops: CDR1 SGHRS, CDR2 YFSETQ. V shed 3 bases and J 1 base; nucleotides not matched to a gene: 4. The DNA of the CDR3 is TGCGCCAGCAGCTCCCGGGACAGGGGTTCCTACGAGCAGTACTTC. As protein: CASSSRDRGSYEQYF.

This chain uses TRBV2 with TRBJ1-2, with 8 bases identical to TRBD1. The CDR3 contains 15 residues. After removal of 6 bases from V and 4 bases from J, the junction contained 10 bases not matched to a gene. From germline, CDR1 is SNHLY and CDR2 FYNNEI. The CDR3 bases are TGTGCCAGCAGCCAAATAGGACAGGGTACCTATGGCTACACCTTC. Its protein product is CASSQIGQGTYGYTF.

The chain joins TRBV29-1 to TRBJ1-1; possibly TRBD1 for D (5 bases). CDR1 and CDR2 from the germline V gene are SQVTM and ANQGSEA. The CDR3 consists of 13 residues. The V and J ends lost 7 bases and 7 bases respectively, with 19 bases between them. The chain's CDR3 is CSALFGRQIEAFF. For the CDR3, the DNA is TGCAGCGCCTTATTTGGAAGACAGATTGAAGCTTTCTTT.

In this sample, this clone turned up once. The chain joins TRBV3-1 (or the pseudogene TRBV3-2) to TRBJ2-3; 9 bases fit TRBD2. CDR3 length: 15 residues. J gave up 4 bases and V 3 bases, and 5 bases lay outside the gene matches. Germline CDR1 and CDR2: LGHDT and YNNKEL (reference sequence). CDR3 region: CASSQGLAGSDTQYF. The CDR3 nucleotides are TGTGCCAGCAGCCAGGGGCTAGCGGGGTCAGATACGCAGTATTTT.

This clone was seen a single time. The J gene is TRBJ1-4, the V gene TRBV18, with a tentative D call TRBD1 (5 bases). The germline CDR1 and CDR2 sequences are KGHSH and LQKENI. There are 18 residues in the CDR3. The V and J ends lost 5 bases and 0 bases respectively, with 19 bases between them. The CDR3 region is CASSTIRGAEATNEKLFF. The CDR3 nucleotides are TGTGCCAGCTCAACCATACGTGGGGCGGAAGCAACTAATGAAAAACTGTTTTTT.

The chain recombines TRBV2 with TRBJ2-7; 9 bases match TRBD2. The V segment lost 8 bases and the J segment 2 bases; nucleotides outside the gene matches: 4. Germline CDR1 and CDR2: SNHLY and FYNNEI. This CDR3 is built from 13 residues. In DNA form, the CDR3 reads TGTGCCAGCGTAGCGGGGGACACCTACGAGCAGTACTTC. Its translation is CASVAGDTYEQYF.

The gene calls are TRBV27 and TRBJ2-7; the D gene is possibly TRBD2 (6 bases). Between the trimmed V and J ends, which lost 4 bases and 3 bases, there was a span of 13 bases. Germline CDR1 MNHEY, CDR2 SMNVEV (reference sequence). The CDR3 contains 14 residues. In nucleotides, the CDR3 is TGTGCCAGCAGTTCCGTTGCCGGGAGCTACGAGCAGTACTTC. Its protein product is CASSSVAGSYEQYF.

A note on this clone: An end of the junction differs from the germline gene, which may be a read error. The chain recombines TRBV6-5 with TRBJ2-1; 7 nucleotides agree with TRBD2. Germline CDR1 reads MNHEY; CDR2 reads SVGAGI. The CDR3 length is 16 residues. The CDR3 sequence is CASSYFGGGPYNEQFF. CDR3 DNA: TGTGCCAGCAGCTACTTTGGCGGGGGTCCGTACAATGAGCAGTTCTTC.